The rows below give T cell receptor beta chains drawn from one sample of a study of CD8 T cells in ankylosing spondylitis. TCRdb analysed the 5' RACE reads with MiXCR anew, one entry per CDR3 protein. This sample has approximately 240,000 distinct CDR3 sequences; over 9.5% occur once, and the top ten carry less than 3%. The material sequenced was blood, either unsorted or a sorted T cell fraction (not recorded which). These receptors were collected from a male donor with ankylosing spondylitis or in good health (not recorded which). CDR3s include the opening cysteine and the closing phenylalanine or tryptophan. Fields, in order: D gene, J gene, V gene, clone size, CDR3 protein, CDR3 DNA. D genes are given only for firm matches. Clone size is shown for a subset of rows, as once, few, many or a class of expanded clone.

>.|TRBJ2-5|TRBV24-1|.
CATGAGTETQYF
TGTGCCACCGGCGCAGGCACAGAGACCCAGTACTTC
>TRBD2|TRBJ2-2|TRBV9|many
CASSVASGINTGELFF
TGTGCCAGCAGCGTAGCCAGCGGGATTAACACCGGGGAGCTGTTTTTT
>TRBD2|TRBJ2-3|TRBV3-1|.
CATSKTAGGPAANGDTQYF
TGTGCCACCAGCAAAACAGCGGGGGGCCCCGCCGCGAATGGGGATACGCAGTATTTT
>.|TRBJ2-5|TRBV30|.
CAWSQGETQYF
TGTGCCTGGAGTCAAGGGGAGACCCAGTACTTC
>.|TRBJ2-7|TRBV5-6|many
CASTLGGNRNEQYF
TGTGCCAGCACCCTAGGGGGGAATCGGAACGAGCAGTACTTC
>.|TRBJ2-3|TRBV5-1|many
CASSLVIGLGTDTQYF
TGCGCCAGCAGCTTGGTGATCGGACTCGGCACAGATACGCAGTATTTT
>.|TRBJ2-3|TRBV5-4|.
CASSPDQGPRGDTQYF
TGTGCCAGCAGCCCCGACCAGGGACCTCGAGGAGATACGCAGTATTTT
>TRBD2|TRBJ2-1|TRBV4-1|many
CASSPGLGYNEQFF
TGCGCCAGCAGCCCTGGACTAGGCTACAATGAGCAGTTCTTC
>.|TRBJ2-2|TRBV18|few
CASSPTPGPSTGELFF
TGTGCCAGCTCACCAACTCCGGGGCCCTCAACCGGGGAGCTGTTTTTT
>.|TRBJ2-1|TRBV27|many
CASRKPPGQRYNEQFF
TGTGCCAGCAGAAAACCCCCCGGGCAGCGCTACAATGAGCAGTTCTTC
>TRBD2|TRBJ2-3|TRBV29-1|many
CSVPGLAVTDTQYF
TGCAGCGTCCCGGGACTAGCGGTAACAGATACGCAGTATTTT
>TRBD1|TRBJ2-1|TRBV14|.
CASSPFRDRAYNEQFF
TGTGCCAGCAGCCCCTTCCGGGACAGGGCTTACAATGAGCAGTTCTTC
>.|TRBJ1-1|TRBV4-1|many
CASSTQVWNTEAFF
TGCGCCAGCAGCACCCAGGTTTGGAACACTGAAGCTTTCTTT
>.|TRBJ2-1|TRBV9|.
CASSHSQEEAISGRRVDEQFF
TGTGCCAGCAGCCACTCACAGGAGGAGGCTATAAGCGGGCGCCGGGTCGATGAGCAGTTCTTC
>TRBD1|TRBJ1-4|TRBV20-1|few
CSARDGYGTGELTNEKLFF
TGCAGTGCTAGAGATGGATACGGGACAGGGGAATTAACTAATGAAAAACTGTTTTTT
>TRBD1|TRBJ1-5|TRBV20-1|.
CSAQTGGDQPQHF
TGCAGTGCCCAGACAGGGGGGGATCAGCCCCAGCATTTT
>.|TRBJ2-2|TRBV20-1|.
CSARGLRSTGELFF
TGCAGTGCCAGGGGTCTCAGGAGCACCGGGGAGCTGTTTTTT
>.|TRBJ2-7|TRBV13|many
CASSLARDEQYF
TGTGCCAGCAGCTTAGCCCGGGACGAGCAGTACTTC